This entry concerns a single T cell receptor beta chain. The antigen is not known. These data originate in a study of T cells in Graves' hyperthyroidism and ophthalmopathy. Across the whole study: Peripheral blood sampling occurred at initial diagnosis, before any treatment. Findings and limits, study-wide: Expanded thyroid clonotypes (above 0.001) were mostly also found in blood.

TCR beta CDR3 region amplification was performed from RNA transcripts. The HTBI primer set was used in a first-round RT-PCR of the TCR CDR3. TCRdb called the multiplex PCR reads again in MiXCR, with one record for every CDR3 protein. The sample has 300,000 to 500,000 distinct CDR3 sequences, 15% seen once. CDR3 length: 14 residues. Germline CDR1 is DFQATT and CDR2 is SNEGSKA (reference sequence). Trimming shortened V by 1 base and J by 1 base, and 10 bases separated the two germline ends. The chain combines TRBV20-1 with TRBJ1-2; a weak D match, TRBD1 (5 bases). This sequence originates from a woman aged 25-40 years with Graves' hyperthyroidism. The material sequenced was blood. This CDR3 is CSARVGTDNYGYTF. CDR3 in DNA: TGCAGTGCTAGAGTCGGGACCGATAACTATGGCTACACCTTC.